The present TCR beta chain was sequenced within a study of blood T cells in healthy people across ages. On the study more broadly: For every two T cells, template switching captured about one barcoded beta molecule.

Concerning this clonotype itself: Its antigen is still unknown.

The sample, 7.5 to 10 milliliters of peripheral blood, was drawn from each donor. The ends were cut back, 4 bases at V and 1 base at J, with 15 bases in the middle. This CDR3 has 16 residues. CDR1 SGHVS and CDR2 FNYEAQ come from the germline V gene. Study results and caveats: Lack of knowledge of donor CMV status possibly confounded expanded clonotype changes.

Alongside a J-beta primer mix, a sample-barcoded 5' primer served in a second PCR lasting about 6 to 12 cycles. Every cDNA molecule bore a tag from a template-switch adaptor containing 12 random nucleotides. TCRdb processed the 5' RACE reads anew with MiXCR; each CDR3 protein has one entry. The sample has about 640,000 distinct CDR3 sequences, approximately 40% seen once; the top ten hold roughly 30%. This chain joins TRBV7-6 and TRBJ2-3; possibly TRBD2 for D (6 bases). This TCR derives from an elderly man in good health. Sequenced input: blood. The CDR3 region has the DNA TGTGCCAGCAGCTCCCAACCTGCGGGGCGCACAGATACGCAGTATTTT. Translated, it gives CASSSQPAGRTDTQYF.